The next 9 T cell receptor beta chains were all read from a single sample in a study of blood T cell repertoires in COVID-19 (dated by TCRdb to 2020 to 2022). The library was generated by the immunoSEQ multiplex PCR assay. The table was pulled from immuneACCESS by TCRdb, which kept in-frame rearrangements only. Such tables lose some clones; where checked, under half of the loss comes from unresolved V genes, and the rest has no known cause. Counted in this sample were about 350,000 clones; more than 70% of them appeared once. The top ten hold approximately 5% of the sample. Sequenced input: PBMCs or T cells enriched from blood (not recorded which). The source of these receptors is a woman in her 30s who had recovered from COVID-19.

This chain joins TRBV9 and TRBJ1-6, with 8 positions matching TRBD1. This CDR3 spans 17 amino acids. The J segment lost 5 bases and the V segment lost 4 bases, leaving 11 bases of the junction unmatched. Germline V CDR1 and CDR2: SGDLS, YYNGEE. DNA of the CDR3: TGTGCCAGCAGCCGCCTCACCTGGACAGGGAATAATTCACCCCTCCACTTT. This encodes CASSRLTWTGNNSPLHF.

V is TRBV7-6 and J is TRBJ2-7; TRBD1 aligns across 7 bases. CDR3 length: 14 amino acids. In germline, CDR1 is SGHVS, CDR2 FNYEAQ. V was pared by 1 base and J by 6 bases, with 6 bases of the junction left unmatched. CDR3 DNA sequence: TGTGCCAGCAGCTTAGAGGGACAGTGGGCCGAGCAGTACTTC. Its protein product is CASSLEGQWAEQYF. The whole variable domain, remainder taken from reference TRBV7-6 and TRBJ2-7, is GAGVSQSPRYKVTKRGQDVALRCDPISGHVSLYWYRQALGQGPEFLTYFNYEAQQDKSGLPNDRFSAERPEGSISTLTIQRTEQRDSAMYRCASSLEGQWAEQYFGPGTRLTVT.

This rearrangement joins TRBV3-1 (or the pseudogene TRBV3-2) to TRBJ2-7; TRBD1 matches 11 bases. The trim removed 0 bases at V and 6 bases at J, leaving 7 bases unmatched. Per germline, CDR1 LGHDT and CDR2 YNNKEL (reference sequence). This CDR3 has 16 amino acids. The CDR3 protein is CASSQEIGQGATEQYF. In DNA form, the CDR3 reads TGTGCCAGCAGCCAAGAGATAGGACAGGGGGCAACCGAGCAGTACTTC.

The chain links TRBV6-6 to TRBJ1-5; maybe TRBD1 (5 bases). The CDR3 covers 13 residues. The germline V gene has CDR1 MNHNY and CDR2 SVGAGI (reference sequence). V was shortened by 6 bases and J by 7 bases, with 13 bases between the two germline ends. As DNA, the CDR3 is TGTGCCAGCAGGACCGGTGGGGGGCAGCCCCAGCATTTT. Its protein product is CASRTGGGQPQHF.

This clone was seen a single time. CDR3 nucleotides: TGTGCCAGCAGTTACTCTGGACACTCCGGGTACGAGCAGTACTTC. It is translated as CASSYSGHSGYEQYF. The V and J genes are TRBV6-5 and TRBJ2-7; D possibly corresponds to TRBD1 (5 bases). CDR1 MNHEY and CDR2 SVGAGI come from the germline V gene. The V end was cut by 0 bases, the J end by 4 bases, with 13 bases between. The CDR3 extends over 15 amino acids.

The chain combines TRBV10-3 with TRBJ2-1, with TRBD2 identical over 8 bases. Trimming cost V 2 bases and J 3 bases; bases outside gene matches: 0. Germline values: CDR1 ENHRY, CDR2 SYGVKD. This CDR3 region has 14 residues. The CDR3 here is CAISERGGYNEQFF. CDR3 coding DNA: TGTGCCATCAGTGAGCGGGGGGGCTACAATGAGCAGTTCTTC.

This chain links TRBV9 with TRBJ2-5, with a tentative D call TRBD2 (7 bases). V shed 0 bases and J shed 1 base, with 10 bases lying between them. Germline V gene lookup returns CDR1 SGDLS and CDR2 YYNGEE. The CDR3 is 15 residues long. The CDR3, as DNA: TGTGCCAGCAGCGTAGCGGGGGGCCTCCAAGAGACCCAGTACTTC. This sequence encodes CASSVAGGLQETQYF. Based on the CDR3 plus reference TRBV9 and TRBJ2-5, the full variable domain is DSGVTQTPKHLITATGQRVTLRCSPRSGDLSVYWYQQSLDQGLQFLIQYYNGEERAKGNILERFSAQQFPDLHSELNLSSLELGDSALYFCASSVAGGLQETQYFGPGTRLLVL.

This sequence joins TRBV4-1 and TRBJ2-1, with TRBD2 identical over 11 bases. CDR1 is MGHRA, CDR2 YSYEKL, per germline. The CDR3 totals 17 residues. V was clipped by 3 bases and J by 3 bases; unmatched bases: 7. The CDR3 DNA is TGCGCCAGCAGCCAGACACCCCTAGCGGGGGGCTACAATGAGCAGTTCTTC. It codes for CASSQTPLAGGYNEQFF.

This chain uses TRBV5-5 with TRBJ2-4; possible D gene TRBD1, 6 bases. Germline assignment: CDR1 SGHKS and CDR2 YYEKEE (reference sequence). The V end lost 3 bases, the J end lost 13 bases, and 14 bases lay between the germline ends. CDR3 length: 12 residues. For the CDR3, the DNA is TGTGCCAGCAGCTCGGACAGTATTCTCCAGTACTTC. Protein product: CASSSDSILQYF.